This T cell receptor (beta chain) was sequenced for a study of technical replicates of blood from a few donors. Method: immunoSEQ multiplex PCR; TCRdb's copy keeps in-frame clones and lacks some. Counted here are around 83,000 clones, roughly 92% occurring once; the ten biggest clones make up 0.26%. The CDR3 length is 15 residues. This clonotype was obtained from a human donor in good health. The rearrangement links TRBV21-1 to TRBJ1-2. TRBV21-1 is tagged as a pseudogene. Material for sequencing was T cells isolated from PBMCs. The CDR3 DNA reads as TGTGCCAGCAGCAAAGTAACCGGGAGGACCTATGGCTACACCTTC. Its translation: CASSKVTGRTYGYTF.